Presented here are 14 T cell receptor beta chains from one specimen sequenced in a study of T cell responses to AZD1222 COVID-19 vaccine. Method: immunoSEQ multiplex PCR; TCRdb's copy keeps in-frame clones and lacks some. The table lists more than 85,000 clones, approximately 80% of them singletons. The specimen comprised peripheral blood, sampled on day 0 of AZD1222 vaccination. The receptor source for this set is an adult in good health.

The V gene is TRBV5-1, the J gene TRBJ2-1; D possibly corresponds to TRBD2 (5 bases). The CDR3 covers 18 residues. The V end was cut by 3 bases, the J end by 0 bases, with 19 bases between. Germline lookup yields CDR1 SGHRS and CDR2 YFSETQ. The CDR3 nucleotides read TGCGCCAGCAGCTCTCCCCAGGAGCGGTCAAGCTCCTACAATGAGCAGTTCTTC. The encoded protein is CASSSPQERSSSYNEQFF.

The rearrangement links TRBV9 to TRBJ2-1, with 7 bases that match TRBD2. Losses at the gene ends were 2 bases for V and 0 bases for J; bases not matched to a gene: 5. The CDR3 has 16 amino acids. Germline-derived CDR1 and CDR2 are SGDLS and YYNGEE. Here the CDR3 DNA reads TGTGCCAGCAGCGTTCTAGCGGCAAGCTCCTACAATGAGCAGTTCTTC. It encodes CASSVLAASSYNEQFF.

As DNA, the CDR3 is TGTGCCAGCAGTTCCCGGACAGGGTCCACTGAAGCTTTCTTT. It specifies CASSSRTGSTEAFF. The chain uses TRBV6-5 and TRBJ1-1, with 8 bases aligning to TRBD1. Germline CDR1 is MNHEY and CDR2 is SVGAGI. J was trimmed by 4 bases and V by 4 bases; bases with no gene match: 5. The CDR3 totals 14 residues.

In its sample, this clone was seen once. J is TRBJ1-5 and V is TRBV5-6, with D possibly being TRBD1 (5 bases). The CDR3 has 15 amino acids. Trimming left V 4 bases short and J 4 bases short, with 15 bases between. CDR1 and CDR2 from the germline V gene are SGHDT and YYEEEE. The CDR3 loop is CASSTYKGLNQPQHF. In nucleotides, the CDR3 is TGTGCCAGCAGCACCTACAAGGGGTTGAATCAGCCCCAGCATTTT.

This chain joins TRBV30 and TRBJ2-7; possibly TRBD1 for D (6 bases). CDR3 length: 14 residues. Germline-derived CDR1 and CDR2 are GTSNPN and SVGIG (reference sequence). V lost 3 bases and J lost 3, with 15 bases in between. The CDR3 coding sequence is TGTGCCTGGAGGAGTCGGGGCAGGGGCTACGAGCAGTACTTC. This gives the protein CAWRSRGRGYEQYF.

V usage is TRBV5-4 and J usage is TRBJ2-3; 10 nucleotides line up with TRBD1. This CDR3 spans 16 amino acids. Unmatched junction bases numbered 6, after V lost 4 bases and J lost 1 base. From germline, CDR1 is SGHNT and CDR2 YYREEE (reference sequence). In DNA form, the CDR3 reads TGTGCCAGCAGCACTCCCGGGACAGGGGGCACAGATACGCAGTATTTT. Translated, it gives CASSTPGTGGTDTQYF.

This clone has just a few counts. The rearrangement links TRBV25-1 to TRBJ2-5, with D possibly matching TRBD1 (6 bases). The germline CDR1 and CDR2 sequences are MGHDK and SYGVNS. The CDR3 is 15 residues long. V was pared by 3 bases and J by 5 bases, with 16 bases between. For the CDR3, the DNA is TGTGCCAGCAGTGATTTCAGGGGATCGGGGGAGACCCAGTACTTC. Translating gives CASSDFRGSGETQYF.

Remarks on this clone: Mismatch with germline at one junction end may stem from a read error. DNA of the CDR3: TGTGCCTGTCTAATTCCGGGACAGGGGTGTTTT. As protein: CACLIPGQGCF. The rearrangement links TRBV30 to TRBJ1-3; 10 nucleotides line up with TRBD1. The CDR3 extends over 11 amino acids. Germline loops: CDR1 GTSNPN, CDR2 SVGIG (reference sequence).

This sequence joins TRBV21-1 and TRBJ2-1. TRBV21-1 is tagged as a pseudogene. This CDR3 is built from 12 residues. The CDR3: CASIRRSNEQFF. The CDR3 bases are TGTGCCAGCATTCGCAGGAGCAATGAGCAGTTCTTC.

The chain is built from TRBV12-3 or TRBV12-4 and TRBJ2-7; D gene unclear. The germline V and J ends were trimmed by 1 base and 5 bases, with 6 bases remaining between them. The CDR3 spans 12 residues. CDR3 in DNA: TGTGCCAGCAGTTTAGAGGGCGACGAGCAGTACTTC. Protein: CASSLEGDEQYF.

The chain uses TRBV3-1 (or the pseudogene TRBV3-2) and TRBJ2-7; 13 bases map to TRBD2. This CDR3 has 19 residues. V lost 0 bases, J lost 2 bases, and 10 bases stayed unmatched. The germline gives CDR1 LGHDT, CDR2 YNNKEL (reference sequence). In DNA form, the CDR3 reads TGTGCCAGCAGCCAAGATCCGGGACTAGCGGGATATAACCCCTACGAGCAGTACTTC. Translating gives CASSQDPGLAGYNPYEQYF.

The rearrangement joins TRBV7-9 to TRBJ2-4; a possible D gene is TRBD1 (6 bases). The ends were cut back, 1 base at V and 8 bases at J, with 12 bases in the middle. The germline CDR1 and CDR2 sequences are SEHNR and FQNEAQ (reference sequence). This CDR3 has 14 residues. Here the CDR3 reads CASSLVGGADIQYF. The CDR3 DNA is TGTGCCAGCAGCTTAGTAGGGGGAGCGGACATTCAGTACTTC. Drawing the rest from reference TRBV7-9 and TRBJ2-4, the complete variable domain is DTGVSQNPRHKITKRGQNVTFRCDPISEHNRLYWYRQTLGQGPEFLTYFQNEAQLEKSRLLSDRFSAERPKGSFSTLEIQRTEQGDSAMYLCASSLVGGADIQYFGAGTRLSVL.

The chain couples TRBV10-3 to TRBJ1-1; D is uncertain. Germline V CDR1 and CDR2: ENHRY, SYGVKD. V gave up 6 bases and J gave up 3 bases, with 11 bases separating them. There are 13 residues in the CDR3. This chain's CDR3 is CAISPLGDTEAFF. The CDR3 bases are TGTGCCATCAGCCCACTAGGAGACACTGAAGCTTTCTTT.

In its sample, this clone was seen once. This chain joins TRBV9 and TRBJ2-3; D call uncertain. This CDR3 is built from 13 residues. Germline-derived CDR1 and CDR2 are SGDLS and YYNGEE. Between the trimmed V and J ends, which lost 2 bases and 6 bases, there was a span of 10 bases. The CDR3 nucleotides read TGTGCCAGCAGCGTTTTGGGCTCTGATACGCAGTATTTT. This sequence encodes CASSVLGSDTQYF. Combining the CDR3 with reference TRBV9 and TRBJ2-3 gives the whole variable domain DSGVTQTPKHLITATGQRVTLRCSPRSGDLSVYWYQQSLDQGLQFLIQYYNGEERAKGNILERFSAQQFPDLHSELNLSSLELGDSALYFCASSVLGSDTQYFGPGTRLTVL.